This T cell receptor (beta chain) was obtained from a study of cytomegalovirus exposure and HLA in healthy donors. PCR employed 60 Vbeta and 13 Jbeta primers. Sequenced by immunoSEQ multiplex PCR; TCRdb stores in-frame clones only, minus some. This sample has fewer than 350,000 clones, with 85% to 90% found just once. This CDR3 contains 15 residues. Trimming cost V 5 bases and J 7 bases; bases outside gene matches: 9. Looked up from germline, CDR1 is SEHNR and CDR2 is FQNEAQ (reference sequence). Sequenced sample: PBMCs. The receptor was isolated from a woman under 30 in good health and CMV-seronegative. V and J are TRBV7-9 and TRBJ2-2; 8 positions match TRBD1. CDR3 bases: TGTGCCAGCAGCCTCGAACAGGGGGAAGGCGGGGAGCTGTTTTTT. This codes for CASSLEQGEGGELFF.